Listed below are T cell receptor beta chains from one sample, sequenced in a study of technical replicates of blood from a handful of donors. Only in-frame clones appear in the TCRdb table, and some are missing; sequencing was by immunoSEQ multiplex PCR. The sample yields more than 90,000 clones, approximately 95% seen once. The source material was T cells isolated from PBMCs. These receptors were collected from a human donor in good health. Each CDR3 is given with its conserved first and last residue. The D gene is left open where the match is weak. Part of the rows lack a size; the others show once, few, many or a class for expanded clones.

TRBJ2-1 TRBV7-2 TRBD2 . CASSLGLAGYNEQFF TGTGCCAGCAGCTTAGGGCTAGCGGGCTACAATGAGCAGTTCTTC
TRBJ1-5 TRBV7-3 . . CASSSNALNQPQHF TGTGCCAGCAGCTCAAACGCGTTGAATCAGCCCCAGCATTTT
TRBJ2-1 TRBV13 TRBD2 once CASSPAGAGEQFF TGTGCCAGCAGCCCCGCGGGAGCGGGTGAGCAGTTCTTC
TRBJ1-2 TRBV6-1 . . CASSASRVSYGYTF TGTGCCAGCAGTGCCAGCAGGGTATCGTATGGCTACACCTTC
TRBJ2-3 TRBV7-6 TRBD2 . CASSLGGGRNTDTQYF TGTGCCAGCAGCTTAGGGGGCGGGAGAAACACAGATACGCAGTATTTT
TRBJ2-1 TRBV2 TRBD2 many CASSERVAGGRREQFF TGTGCCAGCAGTGAAAGGGTAGCGGGAGGCCGGCGCGAGCAGTTCTTC
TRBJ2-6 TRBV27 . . CASSGYSTGANVLTF TGTGCCAGCAGTGGATACAGTACTGGGGCCAACGTCCTGACTTTC
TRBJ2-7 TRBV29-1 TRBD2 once CSVELGEGYYEQYF TGCAGCGTTGAACTAGGGGAGGGTTACTACGAGCAGTACTTC
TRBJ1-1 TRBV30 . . CAWSDGGGTEAFF TGTGCCTGGAGCGACGGCGGAGGGACTGAAGCTTTCTTT
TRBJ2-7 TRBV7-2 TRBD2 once CASSYTAGGGYEQYF TGTGCCAGCAGCTACACAGCGGGAGGTGGCTACGAGCAGTACTTC
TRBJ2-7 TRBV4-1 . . CASSQGPGEQYF TGCGCCAGCAGCCAAGGCCCCGGGGAGCAGTACTTC
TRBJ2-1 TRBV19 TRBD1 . CASSRGQVSYNEQFF TGTGCCAGTAGTAGGGGACAGGTCTCCTACAATGAGCAGTTCTTC
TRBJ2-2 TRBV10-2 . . CASQVDRVANTGELFF TGCGCCAGTCAGGTAGACAGAGTCGCGAACACCGGGGAGCTGTTTTTT
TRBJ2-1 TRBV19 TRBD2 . CASIRTSGSYNEQFF TGTGCCAGTATCCGAACTAGCGGGAGCTACAATGAGCAGTTCTTC
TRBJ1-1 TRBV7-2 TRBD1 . CASRTGRNTEAFF TGTGCCAGCAGGACAGGGAGGAACACTGAAGCTTTCTTT
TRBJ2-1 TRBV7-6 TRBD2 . CASSLASGRPHEQFF TGTGCCAGCAGCTTAGCGAGCGGGAGACCCCATGAGCAGTTCTTC
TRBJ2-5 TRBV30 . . CAWSVGGGRGETQYF TGTGCCTGGAGTGTAGGGGGAGGGCGGGGGGAGACCCAGTACTTC
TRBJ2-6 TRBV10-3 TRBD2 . CAISDQGGSSGANVLTF TGTGCCATCAGTGACCAGGGCGGGAGCTCTGGGGCCAACGTCCTGACTTTC
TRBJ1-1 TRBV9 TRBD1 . CASSVDRQGDTEAFF TGTGCCAGCAGCGTAGACAGACAGGGAGACACTGAAGCTTTCTTT
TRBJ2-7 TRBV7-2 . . CASSLSDRKYEQYF TGTGCCAGCAGCTTAAGCGACAGAAAATACGAGCAGTACTTC
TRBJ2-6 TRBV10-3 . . CAISLSTATGANVLTF TGTGCCATCAGCTTGTCGACAGCAACTGGGGCCAACGTCCTGACTTTC
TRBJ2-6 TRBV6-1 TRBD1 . CASSAQGAGANVLTF TGTGCCAGCAGTGCACAGGGGGCTGGGGCCAACGTCCTGACTTTC
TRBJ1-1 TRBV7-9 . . CASSLVKDGASAFF TGTGCCAGCAGCTTAGTTAAGGATGGGGCGAGCGCTTTCTTT
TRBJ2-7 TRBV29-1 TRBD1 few CSVTRSLTGGSYEQYF TGCAGCGTTACCCGATCGCTGACAGGGGGGTCCTACGAGCAGTACTTC
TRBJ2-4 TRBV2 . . CASSDGSGAKNIQYF TGTGCCAGCAGTGACGGAAGCGGAGCCAAAAACATTCAGTACTTC
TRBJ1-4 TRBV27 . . CASRSFYRGAQHEKLFF TGTGCCAGCAGAAGTTTCTATCGTGGGGCGCAGCATGAAAAACTGTTTTTT
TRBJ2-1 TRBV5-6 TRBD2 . CASSPGPSGRINEQFF TGTGCCAGCAGCCCTGGTCCTAGCGGGAGAATTAATGAGCAGTTCTTC
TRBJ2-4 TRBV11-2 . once CASSFFGRRGNIQYF TGTGCCAGCAGCTTTTTCGGCAGGAGGGGAAACATTCAGTACTTC
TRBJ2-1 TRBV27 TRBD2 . CASRLGGNNEQFF TGTGCCAGCAGGCTGGGGGGGAACAATGAGCAGTTCTTC
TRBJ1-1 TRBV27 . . CASSSLDTEAFF TGTGCCAGCAGTTCCCTCGACACTGAAGCTTTCTTT
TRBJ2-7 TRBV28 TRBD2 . CASSWGSDGPSGIVSTYEQYF TGTGCCAGCAGTTGGGGCAGTGATGGGCCTAGCGGGATTGTTAGTACCTACGAGCAGTACTTC